Listed below are T cell receptor beta chains from one sample, sequenced in a study of T cell responses to AZD1222 COVID-19 vaccine. Libraries were prepared by immunoSEQ multiplex PCR; TCRdb keeps only in-frame clonotypes and omits some of them. The sample carries some 120,000 clones, approximately 85% recorded once. Specimen: peripheral blood, collected on day 0 of AZD1222 vaccination. The source is an adult in good health. Both conserved end residues are part of each CDR3. The order of the fields is clone size, V gene, J gene, D gene, CDR3 protein, CDR3 DNA. The D gene is left open where the match is weak. The listing skips clone size in some rows; elsewhere it reads once, few, many or a size class.

.	TRBV7-9	TRBJ1-2	TRBD1	CASSLPIGTGGYYGYTF	TGTGCCAGCAGCTTACCTATCGGGACAGGGGGTTACTATGGCTACACCTTC
once	TRBV28	TRBJ2-2	.	CASIGQSHPGELFF	TGTGCCAGCATTGGCCAATCACACCCCGGGGAGCTGTTTTTT
.	TRBV3-1/TRBV3-2	TRBJ1-3	.	CASSQGLGHLNTIYF	TGTGCCAGCAGCCAAGGATTGGGACACTTAAACACCATATATTTT
.	TRBV7-2	TRBJ1-6	.	CASGQQGDSPLHF	TGTGCCAGCGGACAACAGGGTGATTCACCCCTCCACTTT
.	TRBV6-2/TRBV6-3	TRBJ2-7	.	CASSNYEQYF	TGTGCCAGCAGCAACTACGAGCAGTACTTC
.	TRBV30	TRBJ1-2	.	CAWRTPGSYGYTF	TGTGCCTGGAGGACGCCTGGAAGCTATGGCTACACCTTC
few	TRBV5-5	TRBJ1-4	.	CASSLDWVYGLTTNEKLFF	TGTGCCAGCAGCTTGGACTGGGTTTATGGGCTAACAACTAATGAAAAACTGTTTTTT
.	TRBV5-1	TRBJ1-3	.	CASSPWSSGNTIYF	TGCGCCAGCAGCCCATGGAGCTCTGGAAACACCATATATTTT
.	TRBV19	TRBJ1-2	.	CASSIDQAGPQRYTF	TGTGCCAGTAGTATAGATCAAGCAGGGCCTCAGCGCTACACCTTC
.	TRBV13	TRBJ2-3	.	CASSLGRRSEGIDTQYF	TGTGCCAGCAGCTTAGGCCGGCGGTCAGAGGGTATAGATACGCAGTATTTT
few	TRBV29-1	TRBJ1-1	.	CSVVMLGGAAEAFF	TGCAGCGTTGTTATGCTTGGTGGGGCTGCTGAAGCTTTCTTT
.	TRBV11-2	TRBJ1-2	TRBD1	CASSEDRGYGYTF	TGTGCCAGCAGCGAGGACAGGGGGTATGGCTACACCTTC
.	TRBV21-1	TRBJ2-7	.	CASGTSGTYEQYF	TGTGCCAGTGGGACTAGCGGGACCTACGAGCAGTACTTC
.	TRBV24-1	TRBJ1-4	TRBD1	CATSDGDSNEKLFF	TGTGCCACCAGTGATGGGGACAGTAATGAAAAACTGTTTTTT
.	TRBV19	TRBJ1-2	.	CASSIRAEIYYGYTF	TGTGCCAGTAGTATAAGGGCAGAGATTTACTATGGCTACACCTTC
.	TRBV3-1/TRBV3-2	TRBJ1-2	TRBD1	CASSHRDSVYGYTF	TGTGCCAGCAGCCACAGGGACAGCGTCTATGGCTACACCTTC
few	TRBV30	TRBJ2-2	TRBD2	CAWSVGLANTGELFF	TGTGCCTGGAGTGTGGGACTAGCGAACACCGGGGAGCTGTTTTTT
.	TRBV27	TRBJ1-5	TRBD1	CASSPDRDQPQHF	TGTGCCAGCAGTCCGGACAGGGATCAGCCCCAGCATTTT
few	TRBV25-1	TRBJ2-3	.	CASSDRGGVLDTQYF	TGTGCCAGCAGTGATCGAGGGGGAGTTCTGGATACGCAGTATTTT
.	TRBV12-3/TRBV12-4	TRBJ1-4	.	CASSTGLGKLFF	TGTGCCAGCAGCACCGGCCTAGGAAAACTGTTTTTT
.	TRBV19	TRBJ1-4	.	CASSSSGTATNEKLFF	TGTGCCAGTAGTTCCTCGGGGACTGCAACTAATGAAAAACTGTTTTTT
.	TRBV5-1	TRBJ2-5	TRBD2	CASSLAGSGGRRETQYF	TGCGCCAGCAGCTTGGCTGGTAGCGGGGGGAGGCGAGAGACCCAGTACTTC
.	TRBV11-3	TRBJ2-7	TRBD1	CASSLGDRAEYEQYF	TGTGCCAGCAGCTTAGGGGACAGGGCTGAATACGAGCAGTACTTC
.	TRBV5-1	TRBJ1-1	.	CASSSGVRNTEAFF	TGCGCCAGCAGCTCAGGTGTAAGGAACACTGAAGCTTTCTTT
.	TRBV5-1	TRBJ2-3	.	CASSFRDPYTDTQYF	TGCGCCAGCAGCTTCCGGGACCCATATACAGATACGCAGTATTTT
.	TRBV2	TRBJ2-5	TRBD2	CASGKRTSGGETQYF	TGTGCCAGCGGAAAAAGGACTAGCGGGGGGGAGACCCAGTACTTC
.	TRBV7-9	TRBJ2-7	.	CASGLGGYEQYF	TGTGCCAGCGGCCTCGGGGGTTACGAGCAGTACTTC
.	TRBV18	TRBJ2-3	TRBD2	CASSPREGDTQYF	TGTGCCAGCTCACCACGGGAGGGAGATACGCAGTATTTT
.	TRBV9	TRBJ2-2	.	CASSVVSGKGGELFF	TGTGCCAGCAGCGTAGTGTCAGGGAAGGGCGGGGAGCTGTTTTTT
.	TRBV7-2	TRBJ2-7	TRBD2	CASSRTSGSSYEQYF	TGTGCCAGCAGCCGGACTAGCGGGTCCTCCTACGAGCAGTACTTC
.	TRBV6-5	TRBJ1-1	.	CASRRSGERNTEAFF	TGTGCCAGCAGGCGATCAGGAGAGAGAAACACTGAAGCTTTCTTT
few	TRBV9	TRBJ2-1	.	CASSVDGGGSYNEQFF	TGTGCCAGCAGCGTAGACGGGGGAGGTTCCTACAATGAGCAGTTCTTC
.	TRBV30	TRBJ1-6	TRBD1	CAWMTGSPLHF	TGTGCCTGGATGACAGGGTCACCCCTCCACTTT
.	TRBV6-5	TRBJ1-3	.	CASSYSAGENTIYF	TGTGCCAGCAGTTACTCAGCGGGCGAAAACACCATATATTTT
.	TRBV3-1/TRBV3-2	TRBJ1-1	.	CASRGTAGRNTEAFF	TGTGCCAGCAGAGGGACCGCTGGACGTAACACTGAAGCTTTCTTT
once	TRBV5-1	TRBJ1-5	.	CASSWTDPSNQPQHF	TGCGCCAGCAGTTGGACTGATCCTAGCAATCAGCCCCAGCATTTT
.	TRBV12-5	TRBJ2-3	TRBD2	CASGLVEGGADTQYF	TGTGCTAGTGGTTTGGTAGAGGGAGGGGCAGATACGCAGTATTTT
.	TRBV12-3/TRBV12-4	TRBJ1-2	.	CASSLLRIYGYTF	TGTGCCAGCAGTTTATTACGGATCTATGGCTACACCTTC
.	TRBV24-1	TRBJ2-1	TRBD1	CATSDFTGGNEQFF	TGTGCCACCAGTGATTTCACAGGGGGTAATGAGCAGTTCTTC
.	TRBV28	TRBJ1-5	.	CASSLDSNQPQHF	TGTGCCAGCAGTTTAGATAGCAATCAGCCCCAGCATTTT
.	TRBV5-1	TRBJ2-7	.	CASSLRQTYEQYF	TGCGCCAGCAGCCTCCGACAGACCTACGAGCAGTACTTC
.	TRBV24-1	TRBJ1-2	TRBD1	CATSAPWDRAFYGYTF	TGTGCCACCAGTGCGCCCTGGGACAGGGCCTTTTATGGCTACACCTTC
.	TRBV2	TRBJ2-7	.	CASMKSEQYF	TGTGCCAGCATGAAGAGCGAGCAGTACTTC
few	TRBV27	TRBJ2-7	.	CASTPEEGMAYEQYF	TGTGCCAGCACCCCCGAGGAGGGTATGGCCTACGAGCAGTACTTC
once	TRBV6-5	TRBJ1-4	TRBD1	CASTLRGSGNEKLFF	TGTGCCAGCACCCTCAGGGGGTCTGGGAATGAAAAACTGTTTTTT
.	TRBV27	TRBJ1-1	.	CASSSDLIGAEAFF	TGTGCCAGCAGTTCAGACTTAATAGGCGCTGAAGCTTTCTTT
.	TRBV30	TRBJ1-6	.	CAWSTYENSPLHF	TGTGCCTGGAGTACGTACGAGAATTCACCCCTCCACTTT
.	TRBV2	TRBJ1-2	.	CASSRSQGHYGYTF	TGTGCCAGCAGTCGGTCACAGGGTCACTATGGCTACACCTTC